A single T cell receptor (beta chain) is shown here with its context. The source of the sample is a study of blood T cell repertoires in COVID-19. As for the study in general: Samples of COVID-19 (acute and convalescent) were obtained from the United States, Italy and Spain. T cells, B-cell-depleted T cells, or PBMCs provided the cDNA or gDNA that served as material.

Authors' methods: Cell counts per sample came from amplifying reference gene primers. Generated by immunoSEQ multiplex PCR, the TCRdb table keeps only in-frame clones and is missing some. Clone size and V and J calls were adopted from that table, with D and trimming inferred from the DNA. The repertoire has approximately 300,000 clones, around 90% of them found once; the top ten carry roughly 2.1%. The length of the CDR3 is 17 residues. The V gene end was trimmed by 7 bases and the J gene end by 3 bases; junction bases not matched to a gene: 12. Germline assignment: CDR1 MDHEN and CDR2 SYDVKM. The sample consisted of peripheral blood. The TCR originated in a man between 18 and 29 years old with active or convalescent COVID-19. V gene TRBV28 combines with J gene TRBJ2-1; 10 bases match TRBD1. This CDR3 reads CASTKVPGQGRYNEQFF. CDR3 in DNA: TGTGCCAGCACCAAAGTCCCGGGACAGGGGCGCTACAATGAGCAGTTCTTC.